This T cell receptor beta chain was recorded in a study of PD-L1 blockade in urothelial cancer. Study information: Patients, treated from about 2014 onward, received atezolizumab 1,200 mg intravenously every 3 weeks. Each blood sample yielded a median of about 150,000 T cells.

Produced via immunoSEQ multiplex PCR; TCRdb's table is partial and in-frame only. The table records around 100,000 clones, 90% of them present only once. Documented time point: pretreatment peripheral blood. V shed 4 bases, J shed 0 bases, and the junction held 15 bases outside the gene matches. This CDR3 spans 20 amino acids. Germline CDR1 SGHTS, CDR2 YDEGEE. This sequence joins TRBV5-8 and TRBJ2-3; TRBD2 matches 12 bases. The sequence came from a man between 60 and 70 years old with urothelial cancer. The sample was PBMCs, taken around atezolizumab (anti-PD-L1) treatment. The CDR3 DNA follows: TGTGCCAGCAGCGAATTGGTTATTTTTGGGACTAGCGGGAGCACAGATACGCAGTATTTT. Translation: CASSELVIFGTSGSTDTQYF.